What follows is one T cell receptor (beta chain) and its context. Its antigen is still unknown. Generated by immunoSEQ multiplex PCR, the TCRdb table keeps only in-frame clones and is missing some. The sample holds 250,000 to 350,000 clones; roughly 90% are singletons and the top ten take approximately 1.1%. The data were taken from a study of cytomegalovirus exposure and HLA in healthy donors. The overall study: Per a later analysis, the roughly 690 first-cohort and 120 validation repertoires shared one platform.

Overall study results and limits: Among TCR beta chains, those listed as cytomegalovirus-associated numbered around 180. Reportedly, diagnosis of cytomegalovirus status by the classifier showed high specificity and sensitivity. Despite most TCR sequences being rare, some public TCRs occurred in many donors.

The CDR3 extends over 13 amino acids. V lost 4 bases to trimming and J lost 3 bases, with 9 bases between them. Germline V gene data show CDR1 as KGHSH and CDR2 as LQKENI. This receptor was identified in a woman in her 30s in good health and CMV-seropositive. The chain combines TRBV18 with TRBJ1-2; D may be TRBD1 (6 bases). The specimen was PBMCs. The CDR3 nucleotides read TGTGCCAGCTCACAACAGGGATACTATGGCTACACCTTC. Translating gives CASSQQGYYGYTF. Complete variable domain (other parts from reference TRBV18 and TRBJ1-2): NAGVMQNPRHLVRRRGQEARLRCSPMKGHSHVYWYRQLPEEGLKFMVYLQKENIIDESGMPKERFSAEFPKEGPSILRIQQVVRGDSAAYFCASSQQGYYGYTFGSGTRLTVV.